Listed below are T cell receptor beta chains from one sample, sequenced in a study of T cell responses to AZD1222 COVID-19 vaccine. The data were produced by immunoSEQ multiplex PCR, yet TCRdb's version contains in-frame clones alone and is incomplete. This table has over 120,000 clones, over 80% appearing once. The sequencing used peripheral blood, collected 28 days after the second AZD1222 dose. Every receptor here comes from an adult who received the AZD1222 COVID-19 vaccine. Each CDR3 is given with its conserved first and last residue. Fields, in order: CDR3 protein, CDR3 DNA, V gene, J gene, D gene, clone size. D genes are given only for firm matches. Not all rows give a size; the values are once, few, many and, for expanded clones, a class.

CDR3: CASSQDRRLAANNEQFF
DNA: TGTGCCAGCAGCCAAGATCGGAGACTAGCAGCTAACAATGAGCAGTTCTTC
V: TRBV3-1/TRBV3-2
J: TRBJ2-1
D: TRBD2
size: NA

CDR3: CASSTPVGGTGGEKLFF
DNA: TGTGCCAGCAGCACCCCTGTTGGGGGGACAGGAGGCGAAAAACTGTTTTTT
V: TRBV21-1
J: TRBJ1-4
D: NA
size: NA

CDR3: CASSPRTGEMNTEAFF
DNA: TGCGCCAGCAGCCCGCGGACAGGGGAGATGAACACTGAAGCTTTCTTT
V: TRBV4-3
J: TRBJ1-1
D: TRBD1
size: NA

CDR3: CATSEGHQETQYF
DNA: TGTGCCACCAGTGAAGGGCACCAAGAGACCCAGTACTTC
V: TRBV24-1
J: TRBJ2-5
D: NA
size: NA

CDR3: CASSETTSGTYEQYF
DNA: TGTGCCAGCAGTGAAACAACTAGCGGAACCTACGAGCAGTACTTC
V: TRBV2
J: TRBJ2-7
D: TRBD2
size: NA

CDR3: CASLRDSLYEQYF
DNA: TGTGCCAGCTTACGGGACAGCCTCTACGAGCAGTACTTC
V: TRBV5-8
J: TRBJ2-7
D: TRBD1
size: NA

CDR3: CASSQYNSYEQYF
DNA: TGCGCCAGCAGCCAATACAACTCCTACGAGCAGTACTTC
V: TRBV4-3
J: TRBJ2-7
D: NA
size: NA

CDR3: CASFSGSGANVLTF
DNA: TGTGCCAGCTTCTCAGGCTCTGGGGCCAACGTCCTGACTTTC
V: TRBV18
J: TRBJ2-6
D: NA
size: NA

CDR3: CASSLGGEQYF
DNA: TGTGCCAGCAGTTTAGGGGGGGAGCAGTACTTC
V: TRBV27
J: TRBJ2-7
D: NA
size: once

CDR3: CASSLGRGGNSNQPQHF
DNA: TGCGCCAGCAGCCTGGGGAGAGGGGGAAATAGCAATCAGCCCCAGCATTTT
V: TRBV4-1
J: TRBJ1-5
D: NA
size: NA

CDR3: CASSLSAGGPHTGELFF
DNA: TGTGCCAGCAGCTTATCGGCGGGAGGGCCCCACACCGGGGAGCTGTTTTTT
V: TRBV7-7
J: TRBJ2-2
D: TRBD2
size: NA

CDR3: CASSPSSGNEQFF
DNA: TGTGCCAGCAGCCCGTCTAGCGGCAATGAGCAGTTCTTC
V: TRBV7-2
J: TRBJ2-1
D: TRBD2
size: NA

CDR3: CASSLVVGGDGELFF
DNA: TGTGCCAGCAGCTTGGTGGTAGGGGGCGACGGGGAGCTGTTTTTT
V: TRBV5-5
J: TRBJ2-2
D: TRBD1
size: few

CDR3: CASSPTRSGNTEAFF
DNA: TGTGCCAGCAGTCCGACGCGGTCGGGAAACACTGAAGCTTTCTTT
V: TRBV28
J: TRBJ1-1
D: NA
size: NA

CDR3: CATRPPGLQDGNQPQHF
DNA: TGTGCCACCAGACCTCCGGGACTCCAAGACGGCAATCAGCCCCAGCATTTT
V: TRBV6-2/TRBV6-3
J: TRBJ1-5
D: NA
size: NA

CDR3: CASSAPGRDNEKLFF
DNA: TGTGCCAGCAGCGCACCGGGACGGGATAATGAAAAACTGTTTTTT
V: TRBV5-4
J: TRBJ1-4
D: NA
size: once

CDR3: CASSPEYEQYF
DNA: TGTGCCAGCTCACCAGAGTACGAGCAGTACTTC
V: TRBV18
J: TRBJ2-7
D: NA
size: NA

CDR3: CASSPGNRDGEQYF
DNA: TGTGCCAGCTCACCCGGAAACAGGGACGGCGAGCAGTACTTC
V: TRBV18
J: TRBJ2-7
D: NA
size: NA

CDR3: CATRGRMNTEAFF
DNA: TGTGCCACCAGGGGACGGATGAACACTGAAGCTTTCTTT
V: TRBV24-1
J: TRBJ1-1
D: NA
size: few

CDR3: CASSLTVESYEQYF
DNA: TGCGCCAGCAGCCTCACGGTTGAATCCTACGAGCAGTACTTC
V: TRBV4-3
J: TRBJ2-7
D: NA
size: NA

CDR3: CASSFDLLLEGNYNEQFF
DNA: TGTGCCAGCAGCTTTGACTTGCTTTTGGAAGGAAACTACAATGAGCAGTTCTTC
V: TRBV7-2
J: TRBJ2-1
D: NA
size: NA

CDR3: CASSLGNGNQPQHF
DNA: TGTGCCAGCAGCTTGGGGAATGGCAATCAGCCCCAGCATTTT
V: TRBV7-9
J: TRBJ1-5
D: NA
size: NA

CDR3: CASSVQGNGQPQHF
DNA: TGTGCCAGCAGCGTACAGGGGAATGGGCAGCCCCAGCATTTT
V: TRBV9
J: TRBJ1-5
D: NA
size: NA

CDR3: CSVAPMGPFYEQYF
DNA: TGCAGCGTTGCCCCAATGGGACCTTTCTACGAGCAGTACTTC
V: TRBV29-1
J: TRBJ2-7
D: NA
size: once

CDR3: CASSRTKTNTGELFF
DNA: TGTGCCAGCAGCCGGACTAAAACGAACACCGGGGAGCTGTTTTTT
V: TRBV3-1/TRBV3-2
J: TRBJ2-2
D: NA
size: NA

CDR3: CASSPPLSPLHF
DNA: TGTGCCAGCAGTCCCCCCCTTTCACCCCTCCACTTT
V: TRBV12-3/TRBV12-4
J: TRBJ1-6
D: NA
size: NA

CDR3: CASSLRPNSPLHF
DNA: TGTGCCAGCAGTTTAAGACCTAATTCACCCCTCCACTTT
V: TRBV27
J: TRBJ1-6
D: NA
size: NA

CDR3: CASSQDSSGVLYEQYF
DNA: TGCGCCAGCAGCCAAGATTCTTCGGGGGTCCTCTACGAGCAGTACTTC
V: TRBV4-3
J: TRBJ2-7
D: NA
size: NA

CDR3: CASRWTGLSQPQHF
DNA: TGTGCCAGCAGGTGGACAGGGCTGAGTCAGCCCCAGCATTTT
V: TRBV28
J: TRBJ1-5
D: TRBD1
size: NA

CDR3: CASDRPDSNQPQHF
DNA: TGTGCCAGCGACAGACCAGATAGCAATCAGCCCCAGCATTTT
V: TRBV2
J: TRBJ1-5
D: NA
size: NA

CDR3: CASSPGTGSGETQYF
DNA: TGTGCCAGCAGTCCCGGGACAGGCTCCGGAGAGACCCAGTACTTC
V: TRBV5-8
J: TRBJ2-5
D: TRBD1
size: NA

CDR3: CASTLETGFAGELFF
DNA: TGCGCCAGCACCTTGGAGACAGGCTTCGCCGGGGAGCTGTTTTTT
V: TRBV5-1
J: TRBJ2-2
D: NA
size: NA

CDR3: CASSFLKGRGRLGNNEQFF
DNA: TGTGCCAGCAGTTTCCTCAAGGGGAGGGGGAGATTGGGTAACAATGAGCAGTTCTTC
V: TRBV28
J: TRBJ2-1
D: NA
size: NA

CDR3: CASSAWIRDQPQHF
DNA: TGTGCCAGCAGCGCTTGGATCAGGGACCAGCCCCAGCATTTT
V: TRBV21-1
J: TRBJ1-5
D: NA
size: once

CDR3: CASSLRVRNTEAFF
DNA: TGTGCCAGCAGCTTACGCGTCAGGAACACTGAAGCTTTCTTT
V: TRBV11-2
J: TRBJ1-1
D: NA
size: NA

CDR3: CASSLRARGTDTQYF
DNA: TGTGCCAGCAGTTTAAGAGCAAGGGGCACAGATACGCAGTATTTT
V: TRBV27
J: TRBJ2-3
D: NA
size: NA

CDR3: CASSPRPTRGLPKSTDTQYF
DNA: TGTGCCAGCAGCCCGAGGCCCACACGGGGACTACCTAAGAGCACAGATACGCAGTATTTT
V: TRBV7-3
J: TRBJ2-3
D: TRBD2
size: NA

CDR3: CAWSGWQGNSPLHF
DNA: TGTGCCTGGAGCGGCTGGCAGGGAAATTCACCCCTCCACTTT
V: TRBV30
J: TRBJ1-6
D: NA
size: once

CDR3: CATSREGRGKLFF
DNA: TGTGCCACCAGCAGAGAGGGGAGAGGAAAACTGTTTTTT
V: TRBV15
J: TRBJ1-4
D: NA
size: NA

CDR3: CASSYSQGTDTQYF
DNA: TGTGCCAGCAGTTACTCACAGGGGACAGATACGCAGTATTTT
V: TRBV6-5
J: TRBJ2-3
D: TRBD1
size: NA

CDR3: CASSYSISNEQFF
DNA: TGTGCCAGCAGTTACTCGATCAGCAATGAGCAGTTCTTC
V: TRBV6-5
J: TRBJ2-1
D: NA
size: NA

CDR3: CASSSWASYNEQFF
DNA: TGTGCCAGCAGTTCATGGGCCTCCTACAATGAGCAGTTCTTC
V: TRBV28
J: TRBJ2-1
D: NA
size: NA

CDR3: CASSAQGNTGELFF
DNA: TGTGCCAGCAGCGCACAGGGTAACACCGGGGAGCTGTTTTTT
V: TRBV6-2/TRBV6-3
J: TRBJ2-2
D: NA
size: NA

CDR3: CSVDSYGYTF
DNA: TGCAGTGTGGACAGCTATGGCTACACCTTC
V: TRBV20-1
J: TRBJ1-2
D: NA
size: few

CDR3: CASSIRGLEAFF
DNA: TGTGCCAGTAGTATACGAGGCCTTGAAGCTTTCTTT
V: TRBV19
J: TRBJ1-1
D: NA
size: NA

CDR3: CASCSRDISYEQYF
DNA: TGTGCCAGCTGTAGCCGGGACATATCCTACGAGCAGTACTTC
V: TRBV28
J: TRBJ2-7
D: NA
size: NA

CDR3: CASSPRVSGTYEQYF
DNA: TGTGCCAGCAGCCCTCGTGTTAGCGGTACCTACGAGCAGTACTTC
V: TRBV9
J: TRBJ2-7
D: NA
size: NA

CDR3: CASSRTDYEQYF
DNA: TGTGCCAGCTCACGGACAGACTACGAGCAGTACTTC
V: TRBV18
J: TRBJ2-7
D: NA
size: NA

CDR3: CATQQGLNQPQHF
DNA: TGTGCCACCCAACAGGGACTAAATCAGCCCCAGCATTTT
V: TRBV28
J: TRBJ1-5
D: NA
size: NA

CDR3: CASRRSEANTEAFF
DNA: TGTGCCAGCAGACGTTCAGAAGCGAACACTGAAGCTTTCTTT
V: TRBV27
J: TRBJ1-1
D: NA
size: NA

CDR3: CASSQTGPGNQPQHF
DNA: TGCGCCAGCAGCCAGACAGGGCCAGGCAATCAGCCCCAGCATTTT
V: TRBV4-1
J: TRBJ1-5
D: TRBD1
size: NA

CDR3: CASSVIAGDTDTQYF
DNA: TGTGCCAGCAGTGTAATAGCGGGGGATACAGATACGCAGTATTTT
V: TRBV6-4
J: TRBJ2-3
D: TRBD2
size: NA